Below, 10 T cell receptor beta chains from the same sample are listed, as sequenced in a study of a mutant IDH1 vaccine in newly diagnosed glioma. Sequenced by immunoSEQ multiplex PCR; TCRdb stores in-frame clones only, minus some. The data contain some 27,000 clones, around 80% of them singletons. Described time point: week 23, last vaccination. It was 300 ug of mutant IDH1 20-mer peptide that made up each vaccine dose, given with topical imiquimod. These receptors are not linked to any known antigen. This material consisted of PBMCs, taken from a glioma patient whose treatment included an IDH1 peptide vaccine. Source of these receptors: a woman aged 25 to 45 with glioma.

The genes are TRBV2 and TRBJ1-4; D unclear. The CDR3 spans 12 residues. Deletions cut 7 bases from V and 4 bases from J, with 7 bases between. Germline CDR1 and CDR2: SNHLY and FYNNEI. As DNA, the CDR3 is TGTGCCAGCAAGGCGGATAATGAAAAACTGTTTTTT. It yields the protein CASKADNEKLFF.

This clone came up once. One end of the junction fails to match germline, which may point to a read error. The chain links TRBV7-7 to TRBJ2-5; no definite D call. CDR1 and CDR2 from the germline V gene are SSHAT and FNYEAQ (reference sequence). The CDR3 sequence is 15 residues long. In DNA form, the CDR3 reads TGTGCTAGCAGCTTAGGGTCGGCACAACAAGAGACCCAGTACTTC. It codes for CASSLGSAQQETQYF.

This clone was detected a few times. The chain uses TRBV20-1 and TRBJ1-1; D is uncertain. Germline V gene data show CDR1 as DFQATT and CDR2 as SNEGSKA (reference sequence). The CDR3 has 11 amino acids. V lost 4 bases and J 6 bases, leaving 9 bases between the germline ends. The CDR3 DNA is TGCAGTGCTATGGGGAGTGCTGAAGCTTTCTTT. Translation: CSAMGSAEAFF.

This chain joins TRBV19 and TRBJ1-5; D is perhaps TRBD1 (5 bases). From germline, CDR1 is LNHDA and CDR2 SQIVND (reference sequence). CDR3 length: 15 residues. With 4 bases removed from V and 0 bases from J, the gap between germline ends came to 10 bases. For the CDR3, the DNA is TGTGCCAGTAGTAGGGGTGGGGGTAGCAATCAGCCCCAGCATTTT. This encodes CASSRGGGSNQPQHF. Supplemented by reference TRBV19 and TRBJ1-5, the full variable domain reads DGGITQSPKYLFRKEGQNVTLSCEQNLNHDAMYWYRQDPGQGLRLIYYSQIVNDFQKGDIAEGYSVSREKKESFPLTVTSAQKNPTAFYLCASSRGGGSNQPQHFGDGTRLSIL.

V and J are TRBV29-1 and TRBJ2-5; D not certain. This CDR3 is built from 13 residues. CDR1 and CDR2 (germline): SQVTM, ANQGSEA. Trimming stripped 2 bases from V and 2 bases from J, with 9 bases between. CDR3 coding DNA: TGCAGCGTTGAATGGGGATTACAAGAGACCCAGTACTTC. As protein: CSVEWGLQETQYF.

This clone was observed a single time. This rearrangement joins TRBV6-6 to TRBJ1-6; D might be TRBD1 (5 bases). The V gene lost 2 bases and the J gene lost 13 bases, with 9 bases spanning the gap. The germline V gene has CDR1 MNHNY and CDR2 SVGAGI (reference sequence). This CDR3 is 12 amino acids long. Here the CDR3 DNA reads TGTGCCAGCAGTTACAAGGGGTCCCCCCTCCACTTT. This sequence encodes CASSYKGSPLHF.

The chain is built from TRBV19 and TRBJ2-6; a possible D gene is TRBD2 (5 bases). The germline V gene has CDR1 LNHDA and CDR2 SQIVND (reference sequence). The CDR3 is made up of 15 amino acids. The V gene lost 3 bases and the J gene lost 2 bases, with 8 bases spanning the gap. CDR3 DNA: TGTGCCAGTAGTATGAGCGGTGCTGGGGCCAACGTCCTGACTTTC. Protein sequence: CASSMSGAGANVLTF.

This sequence joins TRBV4-1 and TRBJ1-2; 7 bases agree with TRBD1. Germline lookup yields CDR1 MGHRA and CDR2 YSYEKL. V lost 3 bases and J lost 8; bases outside the gene matches: 12. The CDR3 spans 15 residues. CDR3 DNA: TGCGCCAGCAGCCAGCTCTCGACAGGGATCAGGGGCTACACCTTC. It translates to CASSQLSTGIRGYTF.

The rearrangement links TRBV7-9 to TRBJ1-3; a possible D gene is TRBD1 (5 bases). The germline gives CDR1 SEHNR, CDR2 FQNEAQ (reference sequence). V lost 6 bases to trimming and J lost 4 bases, with 16 bases between them. The CDR3 sequence is 15 residues long. CDR3 loop: CASSQERGWGNTIYF. The CDR3 coding sequence is TGTGCCAGCAGTCAAGAACGGGGGTGGGGAAACACCATATATTTT.

The chain links TRBV6-6 to TRBJ2-7; 10 bases map to TRBD1. The CDR3 is 13 residues long. Germline assignment: CDR1 MNHNY and CDR2 SVGAGI (reference sequence). J lost 4 bases, V lost 8 bases, and 5 bases had no gene match. CDR3 loop: CASSGQGKYEQYF. The CDR3 DNA reads TGTGCCAGCTCGGGACAGGGGAAATACGAGCAGTACTTC.